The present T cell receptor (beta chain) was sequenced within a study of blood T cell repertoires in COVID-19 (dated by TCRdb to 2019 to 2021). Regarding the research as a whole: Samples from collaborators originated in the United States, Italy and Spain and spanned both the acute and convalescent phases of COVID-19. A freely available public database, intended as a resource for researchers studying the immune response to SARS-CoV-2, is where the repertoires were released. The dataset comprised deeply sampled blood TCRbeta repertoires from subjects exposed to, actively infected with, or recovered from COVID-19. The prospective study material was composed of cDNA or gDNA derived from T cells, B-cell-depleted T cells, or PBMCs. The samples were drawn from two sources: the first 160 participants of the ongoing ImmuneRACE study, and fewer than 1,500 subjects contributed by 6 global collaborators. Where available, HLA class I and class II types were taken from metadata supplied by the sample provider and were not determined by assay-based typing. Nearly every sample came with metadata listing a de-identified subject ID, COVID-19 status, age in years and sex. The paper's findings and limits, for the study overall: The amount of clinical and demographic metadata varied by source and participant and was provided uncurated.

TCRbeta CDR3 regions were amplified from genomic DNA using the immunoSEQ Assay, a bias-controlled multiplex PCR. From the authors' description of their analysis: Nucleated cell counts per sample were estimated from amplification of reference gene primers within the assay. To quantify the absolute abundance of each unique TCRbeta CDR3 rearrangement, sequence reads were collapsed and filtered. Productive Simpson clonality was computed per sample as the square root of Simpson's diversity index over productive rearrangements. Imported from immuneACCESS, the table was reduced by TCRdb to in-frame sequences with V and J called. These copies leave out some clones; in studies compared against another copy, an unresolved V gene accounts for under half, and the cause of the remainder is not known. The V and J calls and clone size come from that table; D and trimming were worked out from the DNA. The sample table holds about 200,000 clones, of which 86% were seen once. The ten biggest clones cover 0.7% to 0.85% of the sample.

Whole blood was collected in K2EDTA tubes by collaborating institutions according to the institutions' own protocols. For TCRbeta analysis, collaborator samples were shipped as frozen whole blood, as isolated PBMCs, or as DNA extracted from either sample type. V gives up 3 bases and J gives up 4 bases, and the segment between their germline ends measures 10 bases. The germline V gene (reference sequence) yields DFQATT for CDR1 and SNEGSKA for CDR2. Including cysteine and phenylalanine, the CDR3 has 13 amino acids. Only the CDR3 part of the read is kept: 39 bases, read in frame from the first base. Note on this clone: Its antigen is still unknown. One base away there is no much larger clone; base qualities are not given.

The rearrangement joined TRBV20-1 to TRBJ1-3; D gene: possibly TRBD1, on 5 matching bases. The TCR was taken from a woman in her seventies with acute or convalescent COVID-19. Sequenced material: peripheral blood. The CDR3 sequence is CSASRDSGNTIYF. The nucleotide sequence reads TGCAGTGCTAGTAGGGACTCCGGAAACACCATATATTTT.